Reported below is one T cell receptor beta chain. Genomic DNA of every subset was divided equally among multiple immunoSEQ plates. Sorted-subset replicate PCR reactions contained roughly 200 ng DNA, corresponding to tens of thousands of T cell genomes. Sequenced by immunoSEQ multiplex PCR; TCRdb stores in-frame clones only, minus some. The data hold about 820,000 clones, with almost 95% observed a single time. Naive CD8 cells comprised CD45RO-negative, CCR7-positively selected cells, excluding terminally differentiated effector memory CD45RA+ cells. The data belong to a study of shared clonotypes between healthy human individuals. Study as a whole: Two female and three male donors aged 18 to 49 were enrolled.

Germline V CDR1 and CDR2: KGHSH, LQKENI. Trimming took off 4 bases at V and 1 base at J, with 10 bases between the two ends. The CDR3 is made up of 14 amino acids. Input material: naive CD8+ T cells sorted from blood. The TCR comes from a man aged 25-45 years in good health. V and J are TRBV18 and TRBJ1-1; D uncertain. CDR3 region: CASSHFDGNTEAFF. DNA for the CDR3: TGTGCCAGCTCACACTTCGACGGGAACACTGAAGCTTTCTTT.